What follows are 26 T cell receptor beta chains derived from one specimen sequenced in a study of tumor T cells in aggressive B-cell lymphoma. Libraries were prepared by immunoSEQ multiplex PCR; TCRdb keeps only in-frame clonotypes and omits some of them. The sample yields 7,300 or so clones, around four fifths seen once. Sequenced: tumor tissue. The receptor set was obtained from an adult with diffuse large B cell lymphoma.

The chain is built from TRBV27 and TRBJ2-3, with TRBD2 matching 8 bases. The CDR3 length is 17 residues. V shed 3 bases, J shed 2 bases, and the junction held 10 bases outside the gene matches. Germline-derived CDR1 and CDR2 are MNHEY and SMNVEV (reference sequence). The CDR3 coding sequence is TGTGCCAGCAGTTTCTCTCTCGGGGGGGGAACCACAGATACGCAGTATTTT. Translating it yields CASSFSLGGGTTDTQYF.

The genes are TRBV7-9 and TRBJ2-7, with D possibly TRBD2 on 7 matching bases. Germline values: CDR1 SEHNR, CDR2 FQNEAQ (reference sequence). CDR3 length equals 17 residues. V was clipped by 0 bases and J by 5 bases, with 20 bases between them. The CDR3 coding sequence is TGTGCCAGCAGCTTAGCGGGGGGGGCGGATCTCTGGGACGAGCAGTACTTC. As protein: CASSLAGGADLWDEQYF.

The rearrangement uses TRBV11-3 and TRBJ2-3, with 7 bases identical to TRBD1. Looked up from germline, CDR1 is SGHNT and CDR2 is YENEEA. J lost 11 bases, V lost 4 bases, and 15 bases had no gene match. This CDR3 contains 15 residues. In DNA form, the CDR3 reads TGTGCCAGCAGCTCCAGACAGGGTGGGGGTTTCGGGCAGTATTTT. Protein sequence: CASSSRQGGGFGQYF.

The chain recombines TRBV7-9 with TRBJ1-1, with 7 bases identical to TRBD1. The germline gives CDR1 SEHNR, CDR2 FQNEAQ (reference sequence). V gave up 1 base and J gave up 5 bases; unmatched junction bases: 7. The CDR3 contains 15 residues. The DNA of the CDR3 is TGTGCCAGCAGCTTAGGGCAGGGGGTAGGGACTGAAGCTTTCTTT. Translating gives CASSLGQGVGTEAFF.

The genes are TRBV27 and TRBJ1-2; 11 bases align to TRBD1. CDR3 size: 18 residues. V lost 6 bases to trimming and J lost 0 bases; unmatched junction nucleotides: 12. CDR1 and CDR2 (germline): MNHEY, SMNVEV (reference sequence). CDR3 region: CASRSPGQGVAANYGYTF. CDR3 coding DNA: TGTGCCAGCAGATCACCGGGACAGGGGGTGGCGGCTAACTATGGCTACACCTTC.

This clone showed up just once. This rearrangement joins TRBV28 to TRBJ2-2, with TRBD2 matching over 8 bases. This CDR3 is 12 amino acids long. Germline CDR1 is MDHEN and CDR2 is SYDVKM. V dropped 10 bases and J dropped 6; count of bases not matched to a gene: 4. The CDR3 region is CATRTSPGELFF. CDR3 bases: TGTGCCACCAGGACTAGCCCCGGGGAGCTGTTTTTT.

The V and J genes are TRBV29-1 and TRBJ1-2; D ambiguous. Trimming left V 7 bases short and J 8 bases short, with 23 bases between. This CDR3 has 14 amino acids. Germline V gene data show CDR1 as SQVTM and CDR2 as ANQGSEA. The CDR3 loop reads CSASPKEVGRGYTF. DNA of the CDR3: TGCAGCGCCTCCCCAAAGGAGGTGGGCCGCGGCTACACCTTC.

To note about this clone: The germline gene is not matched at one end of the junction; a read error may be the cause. The CDR3 here is CANSLYATEAFF. The CDR3 DNA is TGTGCCAACAGTTTATACGCGACTGAAGCTTTCTTT. This chain connects TRBV28 to TRBJ1-1; D gene ambiguous. The germline gives CDR1 MDHEN, CDR2 SYDVKM. This CDR3 spans 12 amino acids.

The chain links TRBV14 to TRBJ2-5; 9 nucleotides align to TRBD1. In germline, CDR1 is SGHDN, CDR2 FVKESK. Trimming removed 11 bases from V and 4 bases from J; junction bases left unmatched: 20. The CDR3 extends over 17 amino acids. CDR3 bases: TGTGCCTCCCGGTGGGGGGGTAGACAGGGGGAGGGAGAGACCCAGTACTTC. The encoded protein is CASRWGGRQGEGETQYF.

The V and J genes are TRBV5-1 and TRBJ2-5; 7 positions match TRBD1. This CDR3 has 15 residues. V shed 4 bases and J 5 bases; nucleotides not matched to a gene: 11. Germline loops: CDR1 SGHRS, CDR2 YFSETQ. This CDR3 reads CASSPPDRLEETQYF. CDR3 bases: TGCGCCAGCAGCCCGCCGGACAGGTTAGAGGAGACCCAGTACTTC. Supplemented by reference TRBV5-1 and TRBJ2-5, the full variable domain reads KAGVTQTPRYLIKTRGQQVTLSCSPISGHRSVSWYQQTPGQGLQFLFEYFSETQRNKGNFPGRFSGRQFSNSRSEMNVSTLELGDSALYLCASSPPDRLEETQYFGPGTRLLVL.

The CDR3 spells CASSQRGREAFF. CDR3 bases: TGTGCCAGCAGTCAGCGGGGCAGAGAAGCTTTCTTT. This rearrangement joins TRBV27 to TRBJ1-1, with a possible D match to TRBD1 (5 bases). Per germline, CDR1 MNHEY and CDR2 SMNVEV (reference sequence). The V gene lost 5 bases and the J gene lost 8 bases, with 12 bases spanning the gap. CDR3 length: 12 amino acids.

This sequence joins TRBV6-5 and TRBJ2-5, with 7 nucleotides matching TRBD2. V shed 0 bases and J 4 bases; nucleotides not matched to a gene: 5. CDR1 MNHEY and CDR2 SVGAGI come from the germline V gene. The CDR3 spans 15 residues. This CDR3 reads CASSYSGGRGETQYF. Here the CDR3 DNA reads TGTGCCAGCAGTTACTCAGGAGGGAGGGGAGAGACCCAGTACTTC.

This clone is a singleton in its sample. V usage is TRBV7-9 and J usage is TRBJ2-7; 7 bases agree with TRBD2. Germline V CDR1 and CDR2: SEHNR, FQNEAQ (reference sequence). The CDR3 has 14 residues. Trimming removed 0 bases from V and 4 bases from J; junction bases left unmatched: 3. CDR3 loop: CASSLAGREYEQYV. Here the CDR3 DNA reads TGTGCCAGCAGCTTAGCGGGGAGGGAATACGAGCAGTACGTC.

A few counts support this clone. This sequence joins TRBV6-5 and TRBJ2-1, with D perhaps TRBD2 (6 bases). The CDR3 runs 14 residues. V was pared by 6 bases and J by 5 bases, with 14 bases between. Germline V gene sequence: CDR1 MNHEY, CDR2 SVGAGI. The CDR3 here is CASSVAGRHNEQFF. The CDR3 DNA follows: TGTGCCAGCAGCGTGGCGGGGAGACACAATGAGCAGTTCTTC.

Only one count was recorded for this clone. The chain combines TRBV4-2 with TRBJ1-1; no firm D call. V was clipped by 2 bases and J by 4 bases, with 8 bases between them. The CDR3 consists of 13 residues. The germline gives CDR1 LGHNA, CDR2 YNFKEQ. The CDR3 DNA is TGTGCCAGCAGCCAAACAACAGCCACTGAAGCTTTCTTT. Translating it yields CASSQTTATEAFF.

The CDR3 DNA sequence: TGTGCCAGTACCGGGACAGGGGGTTACAATGAGCAGTTCTTC. It encodes CASTGTGGYNEQFF. The J gene is TRBJ2-1, the V gene TRBV19, with 11 bases matching TRBD1. Trimming removed 7 bases from V and 4 bases from J; junction bases left unmatched: 3. Germline assignment: CDR1 LNHDA and CDR2 SQIVND (reference sequence). This CDR3 spans 14 amino acids.

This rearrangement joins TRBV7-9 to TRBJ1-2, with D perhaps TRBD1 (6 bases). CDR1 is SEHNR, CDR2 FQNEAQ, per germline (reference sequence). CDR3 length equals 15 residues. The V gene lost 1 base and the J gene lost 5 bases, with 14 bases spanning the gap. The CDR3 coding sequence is TGTGCCAGCAGCTTAGATGGGGGCTGGAGTTATGGCTACACCTTC. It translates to CASSLDGGWSYGYTF.

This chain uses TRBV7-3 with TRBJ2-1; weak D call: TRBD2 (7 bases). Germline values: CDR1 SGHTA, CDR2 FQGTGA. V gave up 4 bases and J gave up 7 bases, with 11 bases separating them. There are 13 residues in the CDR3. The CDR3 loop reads CASSWGGMNEQFF. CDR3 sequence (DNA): TGTGCCAGCAGCTGGGGGGGCATGAATGAGCAGTTCTTC.

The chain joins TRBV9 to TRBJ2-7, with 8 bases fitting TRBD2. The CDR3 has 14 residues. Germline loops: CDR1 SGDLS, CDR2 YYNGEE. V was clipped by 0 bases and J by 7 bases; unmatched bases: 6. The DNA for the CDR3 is TGTGCCAGCAGCGTAGTGGCGGGAGGTGAAGAGCAGTACTTC. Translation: CASSVVAGGEEQYF. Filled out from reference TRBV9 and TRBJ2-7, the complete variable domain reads DSGVTQTPKHLITATGQRVTLRCSPRSGDLSVYWYQQSLDQGLQFLIQYYNGEERAKGNILERFSAQQFPDLHSELNLSSLELGDSALYFCASSVVAGGEEQYFGPGTRLTVT.

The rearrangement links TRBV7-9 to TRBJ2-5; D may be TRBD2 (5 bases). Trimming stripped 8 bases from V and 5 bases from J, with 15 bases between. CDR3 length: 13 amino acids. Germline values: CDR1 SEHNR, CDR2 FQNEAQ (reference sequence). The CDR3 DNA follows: TGTGCCAGCGGGAGCCCCGAGGGCGAGACCCAGTACTTC. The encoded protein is CASGSPEGETQYF.

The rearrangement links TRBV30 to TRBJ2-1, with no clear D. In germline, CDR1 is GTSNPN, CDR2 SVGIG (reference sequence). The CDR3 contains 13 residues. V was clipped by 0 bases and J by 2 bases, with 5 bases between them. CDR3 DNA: TGTGCCTGGAGTGTACTACCCTACAATGAGCAGTTCTTC. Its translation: CAWSVLPYNEQFF.

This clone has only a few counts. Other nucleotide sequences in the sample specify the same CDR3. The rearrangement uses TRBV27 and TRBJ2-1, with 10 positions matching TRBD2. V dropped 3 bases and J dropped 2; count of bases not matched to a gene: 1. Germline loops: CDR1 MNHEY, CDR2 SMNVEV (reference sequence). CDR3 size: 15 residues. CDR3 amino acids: CASSFSGGTYNEQFF. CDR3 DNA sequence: TGTGCCAGCAGTTTTAGCGGGGGGACCTACAATGAGCAGTTCTTC.

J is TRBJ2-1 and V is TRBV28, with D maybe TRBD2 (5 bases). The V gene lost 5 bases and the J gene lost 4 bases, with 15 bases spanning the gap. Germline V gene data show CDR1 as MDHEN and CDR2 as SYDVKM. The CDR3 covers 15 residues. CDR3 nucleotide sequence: TGTGCCAGCAGTCCCCTTGCGGGCTCATACAATGAGCAGTTCTTC. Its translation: CASSPLAGSYNEQFF.

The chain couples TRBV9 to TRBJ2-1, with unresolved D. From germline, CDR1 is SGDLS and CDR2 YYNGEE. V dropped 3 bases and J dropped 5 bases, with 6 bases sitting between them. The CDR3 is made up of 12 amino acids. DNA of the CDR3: TGTGCCAGCAGCGCCACAAACAATGAGCAGTTCTTC. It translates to CASSATNNEQFF. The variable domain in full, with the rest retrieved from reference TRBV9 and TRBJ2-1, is DSGVTQTPKHLITATGQRVTLRCSPRSGDLSVYWYQQSLDQGLQFLIQYYNGEERAKGNILERFSAQQFPDLHSELNLSSLELGDSALYFCASSATNNEQFFGPGTRLTVL.

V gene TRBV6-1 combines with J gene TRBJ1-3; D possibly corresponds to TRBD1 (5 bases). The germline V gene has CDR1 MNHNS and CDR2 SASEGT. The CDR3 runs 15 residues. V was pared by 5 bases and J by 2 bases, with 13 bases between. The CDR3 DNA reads TGTGCCAGCAGTTTCCTACAGGAACCTGGAAACACCATATATTTT. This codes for CASSFLQEPGNTIYF.

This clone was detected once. CDR3 coding DNA: TGTGCCAGTAGTTCTTTCCGGGAGCTGTTTTTT. This translates into CASSSFRELFF. The rearrangement joins TRBV19 to TRBJ2-2, with unresolved D. CDR1 is LNHDA, CDR2 SQIVND, per germline (reference sequence). Trimming left V 5 bases short and J 9 bases short, with 7 bases between. There are 11 residues in the CDR3.